The rows below give T cell receptor beta chains drawn from one sample of a study of T-cell reconstitution after alpha-beta-depleted transplantation in children. TCRdb recomputed calls from the PCR reads with MiXCR, one row per CDR3 protein. Of about a million distinct CDR3 sequences listed, around 30% were seen once; the top ten hold about 28%. This specimen was PBMCs, mostly from graft donor cells, taken 360 days after TCRalphabeta/CD19-depleted stem cell transplant. These receptors were obtained from a boy under three years old who had a stem cell transplant for SCID, so the T cells may come from the graft donor. The CDR3 runs from the conserved cysteine through the conserved F or W. D genes are given only for firm matches. Clone size appears in some rows only: once, few, many, or a class for an expanded clone.

V	J	D	size	length	DNA	CDR3
TRBV29-1	TRBJ2-3	.	.	14	TGCAGCGCCGCCAGGGGACCCGGCGCAGATACGCAGTATTTT	CSAARGPGADTQYF
TRBV4-3	TRBJ2-7	.	.	16	TGCGCCAGCAGCCAAGACCGAAAAGGGGAGGCCTACGAGCAGTACTTC	CASSQDRKGEAYEQYF
TRBV20-1	TRBJ2-5	TRBD2	few	16	TGCAGTGCTAGAGCTGAGACTAGCGGGGGGGGAAAGACCCAGTACTTC	CSARAETSGGGKTQYF
TRBV4-1	TRBJ2-7	.	.	17	TGCGCCAGCAGCCAAGACTTTCGGGCGGGACAAACCTACGAGCAGTACTTC	CASSQDFRAGQTYEQYF
TRBV3-1	TRBJ1-4	TRBD1	.	16	TGTGCCAGCAGCCAAGGCAACCGGGACAGGAATGAAAAACTGTTTTTT	CASSQGNRDRNEKLFF
TRBV20-1	TRBJ2-3	.	few	17	TGCAGTGCTAGAGATCCTCCGGGACACCATAGCACAGATACGCAGTATTTT	CSARDPPGHHSTDTQYF
TRBV6-5	TRBJ2-7	.	.	13	TGTGCCAGCAGTTACTCGAAGGGGGGCGAGCAGTACTTC	CASSYSKGGEQYF
TRBV20-1	TRBJ2-6	.	.	16	TGCAGTGCTAGAGATTTTACAGCCTCTGGGGCCAACGTCCTGACTTTC	CSARDFTASGANVLTF
TRBV24-1	TRBJ2-1	TRBD1	.	18	TGTGCCACCAGTGATTTTTATGATCGGGACAGGGGGCCAGATGAGCAGTTCTTC	CATSDFYDRDRGPDEQFF
TRBV15	TRBJ2-3	.	few	17	TGTGCCACCAGCAGAGATGAATCGGGCAGGGTGGGCGATACGCAGTATTTT	CATSRDESGRVGDTQYF
TRBV12-3/TRBV12-4	TRBJ2-7	TRBD1	.	13	TGTGCCAGCAGCCGTGACACAGGGGCCGAGCAGTACTTC	CASSRDTGAEQYF
TRBV2	TRBJ2-3	.	.	15	TGTGCCAGCAGTGAAAGGCCAGTTAACACAGATACGCAGTATTTT	CASSERPVNTDTQYF
TRBV28	TRBJ2-2	.	few	16	TGTGCCAGCAGTTTATCGGCAGGGATTAGAACCGGGGAGCTGTTTTTT	CASSLSAGIRTGELFF
TRBV6-1	TRBJ2-5	TRBD1	.	15	TGTGCCAGCAGTGGTGTCGGGACAGGGCGAGAGACCCAGTACTTC	CASSGVGTGRETQYF
TRBV4-2	TRBJ2-3	TRBD2	.	15	TGTGCCAGCAGCCAAGAGCCTAGCGGGGGAGATACGCAGTATTTT	CASSQEPSGGDTQYF
TRBV11-2	TRBJ2-1	TRBD2	few	17	TGTGCCAGCAGCTTAGATAGAACGACGGGGGGGCTATATGAGCAGTTCTTC	CASSLDRTTGGLYEQFF
TRBV7-9	TRBJ2-7	.	few	11	TGTGCCAGCAGCTTACTGGAGAAGCAGTACTTC	CASSLLEKQYF
TRBV6-5	TRBJ2-4	.	.	17	TGTGCCAGCAGTTACTCGTTAGGGGGTTCGGACAAAAACATTCAGTACTTC	CASSYSLGGSDKNIQYF
TRBV28	TRBJ2-5	TRBD1	few	14	TGTGCCAGCACCTGGGGGGACAGGGCAGAGACCCAGTACTTC	CASTWGDRAETQYF
TRBV29-1	TRBJ2-7	.	many	11	TGCAAGGAGGGCCGGGGATACGAGCAGTACTTC	CKEGRGYEQYF
TRBV27	TRBJ2-5	TRBD1	few	15	TGTGCCAGCAGTCCGACAGGGGGAGTTAGGGAGACCCAGTACTTC	CASSPTGGVRETQYF
TRBV6-5	TRBJ1-1	.	few	14	TGTGCCAGCAGTTACTCTCGTCGTGGAACTGAAGCTTTCTTT	CASSYSRRGTEAFF
TRBV29-1	TRBJ1-1	.	few	13	TGCAGCGTTGAACGGACGGGGGAAACTGAAGCTTTCTTT	CSVERTGETEAFF
TRBV7-3	TRBJ2-3	.	few	14	TGTGCCAGCTCCTCGGCAGGGGCCCCAGATACGCAGTATTTT	CASSSAGAPDTQYF
TRBV7-6	TRBJ2-5	.	.	15	TGTGCCAGCAGCTTAACTAGTTTGAGGGGCGAGACCCAGTACTTC	CASSLTSLRGETQYF
TRBV12-3/TRBV12-4	TRBJ2-1	.	.	12	TGTGCCAGCAGCCACACAGGGTGGGAGCAGTTCTTC	CASSHTGWEQFF
TRBV6-5	TRBJ2-6	TRBD2	.	16	TGTGCCAGCAGTTCCGGGACTAGGGTTGGGGCCAACGTCCTGACTTTC	CASSSGTRVGANVLTF
TRBV19	TRBJ2-1	.	many	14	TGTGCCAGTAGTATCGGCGGGGGCCTCAATGAGCAGTTCTTC	CASSIGGGLNEQFF
TRBV5-1	TRBJ2-1	TRBD2	few	17	TGCGCCAGCAGCTGGAAGCGGGGGGCCTCCAGTCAGCATGAGCAGTTCTTC	CASSWKRGASSQHEQFF
TRBV20-1	TRBJ2-7	TRBD2	.	13	TGCAGTGCTAGAGTGGCGGGGGTCTACGAGCAGTACTTC	CSARVAGVYEQYF
TRBV24-1	TRBJ2-6	.	.	16	TGTGCCACCAGTGAAACAACTCCATCTGGGGCCAACGTCCTGACTTTC	CATSETTPSGANVLTF
TRBV7-2	TRBJ2-7	.	.	15	TGTGCCAGCAGCACCGATCGGACAGCCCCCTACGAGCAGTACTTC	CASSTDRTAPYEQYF
TRBV20-1	TRBJ1-5	.	.	12	TGCAGTGCCGAGGAAAGCAATCAGCCCCAGCATTTT	CSAEESNQPQHF
TRBV10-3	TRBJ2-7	.	.	15	TGTGCCATCAGTGGATCCCGGACACAACCCTACGAGCAGTACTTC	CAISGSRTQPYEQYF
TRBV7-9	TRBJ2-7	TRBD2	.	13	TGTGCCAGCAGCCCCGGGACTACTCTCCGGCAGTACTTC	CASSPGTTLRQYF
TRBV10-3	TRBJ2-3	TRBD1	.	14	TGTGCCATCGGCCCCGGGACAGGGGGAGATACGCAGTATTTT	CAIGPGTGGDTQYF
TRBV5-1	TRBJ1-1	.	few	15	TGCGCCAGCAGCATAAAGGGGTCCATGAACACTGAAGCTTTCTTT	CASSIKGSMNTEAFF
TRBV20-1	TRBJ1-1	.	.	12	TGCAGTGCAGGGAAACAGGGCCCTGAAGCTTTCTTT	CSAGKQGPEAFF
TRBV12-3/TRBV12-4	TRBJ2-2	TRBD2	.	18	TGTGCCAGCAGTTTGGGAAAGCGGGGGGGCTTCAACACCGGGGAGCTGTTTTTT	CASSLGKRGGFNTGELFF
TRBV6-5	TRBJ2-1	TRBD2	.	15	TGTGCCAGCAGTTCCCTCGGGAGGTCCCACAATGAGCAGTTCTTC	CASSSLGRSHNEQFF
TRBV4-2	TRBJ1-3	TRBD1	few	16	TGTGCCAGCAGCCCCAAACAGGGGGCCTCTGGAAACACCATATATTTT	CASSPKQGASGNTIYF